This T cell receptor (beta chain) was obtained from a study of blood T cell repertoires in COVID-19. Study summary: The United States, Italy and Spain supplied acute and convalescent COVID-19 samples. From T cells, B-cell-depleted T cells, or PBMCs came the material, which was cDNA or gDNA.

The V and J ends lost 6 bases and 2 bases, in that order; junction bases with no gene match: 3. The V gene's germline CDR1 is MNHEY and CDR2 SVGAGI. The CDR3 contains 14 residues. Original methodology: Reference gene primer amplification gave nucleated cell count estimates. Here immunoSEQ multiplex PCR was the method, and the copy in TCRdb shows in-frame clones only, minus some. V, J and clone size reflect that table, while D and trimming were determined from the DNA. This sample has 350,000 to 450,000 clones, with about nine tenths found just once. The J gene is TRBJ1-3, the V gene TRBV6-5, with 8 bases that match TRBD1. The receptor comes from a woman between 35 and 50 years old with COVID-19, enrolled during active disease. Sequenced: peripheral blood. CDR3 in amino acids: CASRVTGAGNTIYF. The CDR3 coding sequence is TGTGCCAGCAGGGTGACAGGGGCTGGAAACACCATATATTTT.